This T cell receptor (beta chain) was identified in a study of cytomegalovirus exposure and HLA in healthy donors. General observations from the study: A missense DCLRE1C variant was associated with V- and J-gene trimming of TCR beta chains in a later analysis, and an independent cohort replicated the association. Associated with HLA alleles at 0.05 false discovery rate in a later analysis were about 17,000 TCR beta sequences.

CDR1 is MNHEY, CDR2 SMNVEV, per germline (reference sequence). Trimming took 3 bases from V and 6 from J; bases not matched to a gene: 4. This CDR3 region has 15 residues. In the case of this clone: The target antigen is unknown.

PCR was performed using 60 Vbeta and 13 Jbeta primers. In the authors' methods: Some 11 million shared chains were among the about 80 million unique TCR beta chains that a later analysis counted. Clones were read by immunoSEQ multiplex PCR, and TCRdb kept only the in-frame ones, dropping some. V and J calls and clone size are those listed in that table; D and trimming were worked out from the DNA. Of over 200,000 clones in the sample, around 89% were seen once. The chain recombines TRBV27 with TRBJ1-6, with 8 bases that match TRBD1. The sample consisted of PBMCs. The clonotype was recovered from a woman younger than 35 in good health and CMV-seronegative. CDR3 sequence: CASSFRDRGNSPLHF. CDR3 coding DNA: TGTGCCAGCAGTTTCCGAGACAGGGGTAATTCACCCCTCCACTTT.